These 19 T cell receptor beta chains originate from one sample sequenced in a study of T-cell memory formation after mild COVID-19. TCRdb itself ran the 5' RACE reads through MiXCR, one entry per CDR3 protein. The sample comprises 400,000 to 550,000 distinct CDR3 sequences, nearly 25% of which are singletons, and roughly an eighth rests with the top ten. Sequencing was carried out using PBMCs or a T cell subset sorted from them (not recorded which). These receptors were obtained from an adult woman who had mild COVID-19 (a few samples of this study predate the infection). Cell type and time point are not known.

This clonotype has more than one count but fewer than ten. V is TRBV18 and J is TRBJ2-5, with 7 bases that match TRBD2. The CDR3 is made up of 13 amino acids. CDR1 and CDR2 (germline): KGHSH, LQKENI. The V gene end was trimmed by 3 bases and the J gene end by 3 bases; junction bases not matched to a gene: 1. CDR3 protein: CASSPGLKETQYF. The CDR3 DNA reads as TGTGCCAGCTCACCGGGACTAAAAGAGACCCAGTACTTC.

This chain connects TRBV7-8 to TRBJ2-1; no clear D gene. CDR1 is SGHVS, CDR2 FQNEAQ, per germline. The V end lost 4 bases, the J end lost 4 bases, and 14 bases lay between the germline ends. CDR3 length: 15 residues. The CDR3, as DNA: TGTGCCAGCAGCTCCAGAGAGCCGTTATACAATGAGCAGTTCTTC. Translating it yields CASSSREPLYNEQFF. The full variable domain, its missing parts supplied by reference TRBV7-8 and TRBJ2-1, is GAGVSQSPRYKVAKRGQDVALRCDPISGHVSLFWYQQALGQGPEFLTYFQNEAQLDKSGLPSDRFFAERPEGSVSTLKIQRTQQEDSAVYLCASSSREPLYNEQFFGPGTRLTVL.

This rearrangement joins TRBV6-2 or TRBV6-3 to TRBJ2-7, with D tentatively TRBD1 or TRBD2 (6 bases each). The CDR3 runs 15 residues. V dropped 5 bases and J dropped 5 bases, with 19 bases sitting between them. Germline V lookup: CDR1 MNHEY, CDR2 SVGEGT. The DNA for the CDR3 is TGTGCCAGCAGTCAGATAACAACAGGGACTGACGAGCAGTACTTC. Translating it yields CASSQITTGTDEQYF.

This chain joins TRBV20-1 and TRBJ2-3, with TRBD2 identical over 7 bases. V gave up 0 bases and J gave up 5 bases; unmatched junction bases: 11. Germline values: CDR1 DFQATT, CDR2 SNEGSKA (reference sequence). The CDR3 runs 16 residues. DNA of the CDR3: TGCAGTGCTAGAGATCTTCGAGCGGGGCGGGAAGATACGCAGTATTTT. Protein product: CSARDLRAGREDTQYF.

J is TRBJ1-5 and V is TRBV6-2 or TRBV6-3; no reliable D call. This CDR3 is 13 amino acids long. V was pared by 6 bases and J by 3 bases, with 9 bases between. Germline V gene sequence: CDR1 MNHEY, CDR2 SVGEGT. DNA of the CDR3: TGTGCCAGCAGCGGGTGGGACAATCAGCCCCAGCATTTT. This encodes CASSGWDNQPQHF.

This clonotype was counted at least ten times. The chain joins TRBV20-1 to TRBJ2-1; 9 bases fit TRBD1. J was trimmed by 9 bases and V by 5 bases; bases with no gene match: 11. The CDR3 has 14 amino acids. Germline assignment: CDR1 DFQATT and CDR2 SNEGSKA (reference sequence). CDR3 in amino acids: CSASPGQGRGEQFF. As DNA, the CDR3 is TGCAGTGCTTCTCCGGGACAGGGACGGGGTGAGCAGTTCTTC.

V usage is TRBV12-3 or TRBV12-4 and J usage is TRBJ2-7; the D is unclear. This CDR3 is built from 16 residues. Trimming pared 5 bases from V and 0 bases from J, leaving 17 bases between. Here the CDR3 reads CASSPRSGAFSYEQYF. In DNA, the CDR3 is TGTGCCAGCAGTCCCCGGTCGGGCGCCTTCTCCTACGAGCAGTACTTC.

The chain couples TRBV30 to TRBJ2-6, with D perhaps assigned TRBD1 or TRBD2 (6 bases each). Germline V CDR1 and CDR2: GTSNPN, SVGIG (reference sequence). The V end lost 0 bases, the J end lost 4 bases, and 10 bases lay between the germline ends. CDR3 length equals 15 residues. In nucleotides, the CDR3 is TGTGCCTGGAGTGTAGGGGGGCGCGGGGCCAACGTCCTGACTTTC. Amino acids: CAWSVGGRGANVLTF. Filled out from reference TRBV30 and TRBJ2-6, the complete variable domain reads SQTIHQWPATLVQPVGSPLSLECTVEGTSNPNLYWYRQAAGRGLQLLFYSVGIGQISSEVPQNLSASRPQDRQFILSSKKLLLSDSGFYLCAWSVGGRGANVLTFGAGSRLTVL.

V gene TRBV6-6 combines with J gene TRBJ2-7; 8 positions match TRBD2. V gave up 3 bases and J gave up 4 bases; unmatched junction bases: 14. The CDR3 has 17 amino acids. The germline CDR1 and CDR2 sequences are MNHNY and SVGAGI (reference sequence). The DNA for the CDR3 is TGTGCCAGCAGTTATCCCTCGACTAGCGCGCCTCGTTACGAGCAGTACTTC. Protein sequence: CASSYPSTSAPRYEQYF.

V is TRBV6-1 and J is TRBJ2-7; weak D call: TRBD2 (5 bases). Trimming removed 3 bases from V and 5 bases from J, with 8 bases in between. The germline CDR1 and CDR2 sequences are MNHNS and SASEGT. The CDR3 loop spans 12 amino acids. In DNA form, the CDR3 reads TGTGCCAGCAGTGAGTGGGAGAACGAGCAGTACTTC. As protein: CASSEWENEQYF.

This clonotype was detected a few times. The chain carries TRBV18 and TRBJ2-3, with D tentatively TRBD1 or TRBD2 (6 bases each). CDR1 and CDR2 from the germline V gene are KGHSH and LQKENI. Deletions cut 2 bases from V and 1 base from J, with 13 bases between. The CDR3 contains 16 residues. The CDR3 DNA follows: TGTGCCAGCTCACCATTTCGGGGGCAGGGCACAGATACGCAGTATTTT. Its protein product is CASSPFRGQGTDTQYF. Full variable domain (missing parts from reference TRBV18 and TRBJ2-3): NAGVMQNPRHLVRRRGQEARLRCSPMKGHSHVYWYRQLPEEGLKFMVYLQKENIIDESGMPKERFSAEFPKEGPSILRIQQVVRGDSAAYFCASSPFRGQGTDTQYFGPGTRLTVL.

The chain recombines TRBV14 with TRBJ2-3; the match to TRBD2 covers 8 bases. This CDR3 has 14 residues. Trimming cost V 3 bases and J 7 bases; bases outside gene matches: 6. Germline V gene data show CDR1 as SGHDN and CDR2 as FVKESK. CDR3 nucleotide sequence: TGTGCCAGCAGCCAGGGACTAGGAACTAATACGCAGTATTTT. As protein: CASSQGLGTNTQYF. Variable domain in full (rest from reference TRBV14 and TRBJ2-3): EAGVTQFPSHSVIEKGQTVTLRCDPISGHDNLYWYRRVMGKEIKFLLHFVKESKQDESGMPNNRFLAERTGGTYSTLKVQPAELEDSGVYFCASSQGLGTNTQYFGPGTRLTVL.

CDR3 in DNA: TGTGCCAGCAGTGAAGTGGCCGCAAGCTCCTACAATGAGCAGTTCTTC. It yields the protein CASSEVAASSYNEQFF. V is TRBV25-1 and J is TRBJ2-1; no firm D call. The V gene's germline CDR1 is MGHDK and CDR2 SYGVNS. V dropped 2 bases and J dropped 0 bases, with 11 bases sitting between them. CDR3 length: 16 residues.

The chain couples TRBV7-8 to TRBJ2-1, with 9 bases fitting TRBD2. CDR1 and CDR2 from the germline V gene are SGHVS and FQNEAQ. V lost 4 bases to trimming and J lost 8 bases; unmatched junction nucleotides: 6. The CDR3 is 14 residues long. DNA for the CDR3: TGTGCCAGCAGCTCTTTAGCGGGAGCCCATGAGCAGTTCTTC. Translated: CASSSLAGAHEQFF.

This clonotype was detected only a few times. This chain uses TRBV15 with TRBJ1-1, with D uncertain. The germline CDR1 and CDR2 sequences are LNHNV and YYDKDF (reference sequence). Deletions cut 5 bases from V and 3 bases from J, with 16 bases between. The CDR3 has 15 amino acids. The CDR3 coding sequence is TGTGCCACCAGCTTCGGGTCCCCGACCGACACTGAAGCTTTCTTT. Translating gives CATSFGSPTDTEAFF.

The V and J genes are TRBV3-1 and TRBJ2-3; D not certain. This CDR3 has 12 residues. Germline values: CDR1 LGHDT, CDR2 YNNKEL (reference sequence). Trimming left V 3 bases short and J 11 bases short, with 12 bases between. The CDR3 DNA is TGTGCCAGCAGCCACTCGCAGCAAATGCAGTATTTT. It encodes CASSHSQQMQYF.

In regard to this clonotype: The junction does not match germline at one end; this may be a read error. The V call is TRBV12-3 or TRBV12-4, the J call TRBJ2-7, with TRBD1 as a possible D gene (6 bases). The CDR3 runs to 13 residues. CDR3 amino acids: CASRTTGSSEQYF. The DNA for the CDR3 is TGTGCCAGCAGGACTACAGGGTCCTCCGAGCAGTACTTC.

This rearrangement joins TRBV18 to TRBJ2-3; D is unclear. CDR3 length: 14 residues. In germline, CDR1 is KGHSH, CDR2 LQKENI. The ends were cut back, 3 bases at V and 3 bases at J, with 10 bases in the middle. The CDR3 DNA reads TGTGCCAGCTCACCTAACGTTGGGACAGATACGCAGTATTTT. Translating it yields CASSPNVGTDTQYF.

The chain couples TRBV20-1 to TRBJ1-2; D unclear. The length of the CDR3 is 13 residues. From germline, CDR1 is DFQATT and CDR2 SNEGSKA (reference sequence). V gave up 3 bases and J gave up 0 bases, with 8 bases separating them. CDR3 DNA sequence: TGCAGTGCTAGGCCAGCAGCTAACTATGGCTACACCTTC. The encoded protein is CSARPAANYGYTF.